The 11 T cell receptor beta chains below were found in one sample sequenced in a study of T-cell reconstitution after alpha-beta-depleted transplantation in children. Preparation of the TCRbeta library involved a method that used unique molecular identifiers. In TCRdb, the PCR reads were re-called with MiXCR into one record per CDR3 protein. The data show roughly 100,000 distinct CDR3 sequences, under 9% seen once. Here the sequenced sample was PBMCs, taken before TCRalphabeta/CD19-depleted stem cell transplant. The receptors here all came from a boy aged 2-9 years with acute lymphoblastic leukemia, due to receive a stem cell transplant.

This clonotype was counted only a few times. This rearrangement joins TRBV5-1 to TRBJ1-2; 7 nucleotides match TRBD1. J lost 2 bases, V lost 3 bases, and 13 bases had no gene match. CDR1 and CDR2 from the germline V gene are SGHRS and YFSETQ. This CDR3 spans 17 amino acids. In DNA form, the CDR3 reads TGCGCCAGCAGCTCCCGGACAGGCCTCCCGAACAACTATGGCTACACCTTC. Translated, it gives CASSSRTGLPNNYGYTF.

This clonotype was found many times. DNA for the CDR3: TGTGCCAGCAGTGAAGGGGCACGCAAACTGTTTTTT. It translates to CASSEGARKLFF. The V call is TRBV2, the J call TRBJ1-4; D remains unclear. Trimming pared 1 base from V and 11 bases from J, leaving 8 bases between. Germline values: CDR1 SNHLY, CDR2 FYNNEI. The CDR3 contains 12 residues.

This clonotype appeared a few times. The CDR3 is CASSLRGPGRAKNIQYF. As DNA, the CDR3 is TGTGCCAGCAGTTTGAGGGGACCGGGTCGGGCCAAAAACATTCAGTACTTC. The rearrangement links TRBV27 to TRBJ2-4, with D perhaps matching TRBD1 or TRBD2 (5 bases each). This CDR3 region has 17 residues. The V and J ends lost 3 bases and 1 base respectively, with 16 bases between them. Germline V gene data show CDR1 as MNHEY and CDR2 as SMNVEV (reference sequence).

Many counts were recorded for this clonotype. Here the CDR3 DNA reads TGTGCCAGCAGCTTGGTCCTTAACACCGGGGAGCTGTTTTTT. The encoded protein is CASSLVLNTGELFF. This chain connects TRBV7-3 to TRBJ2-2; no clear D gene. This CDR3 has 14 residues. Trimming stripped 3 bases from V and 2 bases from J, with 7 bases between. Germline V CDR1 and CDR2: SGHTA, FQGTGA.

This clonotype was counted between two and nine times. V gene TRBV4-1 combines with J gene TRBJ1-1; D gene unclear. The V end was cut by 6 bases, the J end by 3 bases, with 14 bases between. The CDR3 loop spans 14 amino acids. Germline assignment: CDR1 MGHRA and CDR2 YSYEKL. Written as DNA, the CDR3 is TGCGCCAGCAGGCCGTCCCTGGGCCACACTGAAGCTTTCTTT. Translating gives CASRPSLGHTEAFF.

This chain connects TRBV7-8 to TRBJ1-6, with a weak D call TRBD1 (5 bases). Trimming left V 6 bases short and J 8 bases short, with 14 bases between. The CDR3 covers 14 residues. The V gene's germline CDR1 is SGHVS and CDR2 FQNEAQ. CDR3 bases: TGTGCCAGCAGGGTGGGGACTCCAGATTCACCCCTCCACTTT. It encodes CASRVGTPDSPLHF.

Concerning this clonotype itself: This may stem from a read error, because a much larger clone lies one nucleotide away. No conserved phenylalanine or tryptophan ends this CDR3, so it is likely a read error. V is TRBV5-1 and J is TRBJ2-7; possibly TRBD1 or TRBD2 for D (6 bases each). Germline V gene sequence: CDR1 SGHRS, CDR2 YFSETQ. The V gene lost 3 bases and the J gene lost 7 bases, with 14 bases spanning the gap. The CDR3 contains 13 residues. The CDR3 DNA sequence: TGCGCCAGCAGCTGGGGGGCAGGGGAAGAGCAGTACTAC. Translation gives CASSWGAGEEQYY.

This clonotype has a handful of counts. The chain couples TRBV7-6 to TRBJ2-5; 9 bases match TRBD2. The CDR3 consists of 18 residues. With 3 bases clipped from V and 8 bases from J, the junction kept 19 bases outside the gene matches. The germline gives CDR1 SGHVS, CDR2 FNYEAQ. The CDR3 sequence: CASSLGEASGVLGVTQYF. Here the CDR3 DNA reads TGTGCCAGCAGCTTGGGGGAAGCTAGCGGGGTGCTGGGAGTAACCCAGTACTTC.

This chain links TRBV20-1 with TRBJ1-5; tentative D call: TRBD1 (6 bases). Germline V gene sequence: CDR1 DFQATT, CDR2 SNEGSKA (reference sequence). The CDR3 covers 14 residues. Trimming shortened V by 4 bases and J by 9 bases, and 19 bases separated the two germline ends. The chain's CDR3 is CSATRGQGRGPQHF. In nucleotides, the CDR3 is TGCAGTGCTACCAGAGGTCAGGGGCGGGGGCCCCAGCATTTT.

This clonotype was seen many times. The chain combines TRBV5-1 with TRBJ2-2; 8 bases line up with TRBD1. CDR1 and CDR2 (germline): SGHRS, YFSETQ. The junction had 3 bases not matched to a gene; V was cut back by 7 bases and J by 1 base. The CDR3 totals 14 residues. The CDR3: CASRQGMNTGELFF. CDR3 bases: TGCGCCAGCCGACAGGGGATGAACACCGGGGAGCTGTTTTTT.

This clonotype was observed a handful of times. The chain couples TRBV20-1 to TRBJ1-2, with D perhaps TRBD1 (5 bases). CDR3 length: 15 residues. Germline CDR1 is DFQATT and CDR2 is SNEGSKA (reference sequence). Trimming removed 3 bases from V and 0 bases from J, with 14 bases in between. CDR3 nucleotides: TGCAGTGCTAGGTTCCCAGGGATCACTAACTATGGCTACACCTTC. It codes for CSARFPGITNYGYTF.